The present entry profiles one TCR beta chain with its context. Its antigen remains unidentified. The data derive from a study of OX40 agonist ivuxolimab in advanced cancers. Findings of the study overall: The study observed clonal expansion of CD4+ and CD8+ blood T cells by week 6 at 0.1 to 3.0 mg/kg. The study did not work out the antigen specificity of the expanded peripheral T cells.

The repertoire was sequenced with immunoSEQ multiplex PCR; TCRdb's copy has only in-frame clones and lacks some. The table shows tens of thousands of clones, with 75% to 90% occurring only once. This specimen was CD4+ or CD8+ T cells sorted from blood, taken in a trial of the OX40 agonist ivuxolimab. This TCR derives from an adult with an advanced solid tumor such as melanoma, head and neck, liver or kidney cancer.

The CDR3 protein is CAWSSEWDQPQHF. CDR3 nucleotide sequence: TGTGCCTGGAGTTCAGAGTGGGATCAGCCCCAGCATTTT. The rearrangement links TRBV30 to TRBJ1-5; D is unclear. V gave up 2 bases and J gave up 5 bases, with 10 bases separating them. CDR3 length: 13 residues. From germline, CDR1 is GTSNPN and CDR2 SVGIG (reference sequence).